This is a list of T cell receptor beta chains from one sample in a study of cytomegalovirus exposure and HLA in healthy donors. This table comes from immunoSEQ multiplex PCR, and its TCRdb copy is limited to in-frame clones, with some not included. The sample contains hundreds of thousands of clones, 77% of which appear only once. Source material: PBMCs. The receptor set was obtained from a woman aged 55-70 years in good health and CMV-seropositive. The CDR3 runs from the conserved cysteine through the conserved F or W. The D gene is left open where the match is weak. Clone size, where shown, is once, few, many, or a class for clones that have expanded.

>-|TRBV6-4|TRBJ2-1|TRBD2
CASRRDGTSGEQFF
TGTGCCAGCAGGAGGGACGGGACTAGCGGGGAGCAGTTCTTC
>-|TRBV27|TRBJ2-2|-
CASSTRTQRTGELFF
TGTGCCAGCAGTACCCGGACACAGCGAACCGGGGAGCTGTTTTTT
>-|TRBV28|TRBJ1-2|-
CASSPPGMAGYGYTF
TGTGCCAGCAGTCCCCCCGGGATGGCGGGATATGGCTACACCTTC
>-|TRBV29-1|TRBJ2-5|TRBD2
CSTRRGGRVETQYF
TGCAGCACCCGGAGGGGAGGGAGGGTTGAGACCCAGTACTTC
>-|TRBV30|TRBJ1-1|-
CAWSGPQPKAFF
TGTGCCTGGAGTGGCCCACAGCCGAAAGCTTTCTTT
>few|TRBV18|TRBJ2-5|-
CASSPGAPKETQYF
TGTGCCAGCTCACCAGGGGCACCTAAAGAGACCCAGTACTTC
>-|TRBV4-3|TRBJ2-1|TRBD2
CASSQEWTSGGNEQFF
TGCGCCAGCAGCCAAGAGTGGACTAGCGGGGGTAATGAGCAGTTCTTC
>-|TRBV7-9|TRBJ1-1|TRBD1
CASSLWTGFDTEAFF
TGTGCCAGCAGCTTGTGGACAGGGTTTGACACTGAAGCTTTCTTT
>-|TRBV5-1|TRBJ2-1|TRBD2
CASNMPSGGASYNEQFF
TGCGCCAGCAATATGCCTAGCGGGGGGGCCTCCTACAATGAGCAGTTCTTC
>-|TRBV5-1|TRBJ2-1|TRBD2
CASSFTTAGGLYNEQFF
TGCGCCAGCAGCTTTACTACGGCGGGAGGATTATACAATGAGCAGTTCTTC
>-|TRBV25-1|TRBJ2-5|TRBD1
CASSGLGQGAGETQYF
TGTGCCAGCAGTGGCCTGGGACAGGGGGCGGGAGAGACCCAGTACTTC
>-|TRBV7-3|TRBJ2-7|TRBD2
CASSSSGGAGDFYEQYF
TGTGCCAGCAGTTCCTCGGGGGGAGCGGGGGACTTTTACGAGCAGTACTTC
>-|TRBV11-1|TRBJ2-2|-
CASSPQGGAGLVTGELFF
TGTGCCAGCAGCCCCCAGGGTGGCGCGGGACTGGTAACCGGGGAGCTGTTTTTT
>-|TRBV11-2|TRBJ2-5|-
CASCRSGQETQYF
TGTGCCAGCTGCCGGTCGGGGCAAGAGACCCAGTACTTC
>few|TRBV18|TRBJ2-2|-
CASSPGQGGTGELFF
TGTGCCAGCTCCCCCGGACAGGGAGGGACCGGGGAGCTGTTTTTT
>-|TRBV5-1|TRBJ2-1|-
CASSLVPDSSYNEQFF
TGCGCCAGCAGCTTGGTCCCGGACAGCTCCTACAATGAGCAGTTCTTC
>-|TRBV9|TRBJ1-1|-
CASSVNEGDTEAFF
TGTGCCAGCAGCGTAAATGAGGGAGACACTGAAGCTTTCTTT
>-|TRBV30|TRBJ1-3|-
CAWARGGSGNTIYF
TGTGCCTGGGCGAGGGGGGGTTCTGGAAACACCATATATTTT
>-|TRBV2|TRBJ2-2|TRBD1
CASSEVSGGVGELFF
TGTGCCAGCAGTGAAGTGTCAGGGGGAGTCGGGGAGCTGTTTTTT
>-|TRBV7-9|TRBJ1-3|-
CASSFQETSGNTIYF
TGTGCCAGCAGCTTCCAGGAAACCAGTGGAAACACCATATATTTT
>-|TRBV6-6|TRBJ2-7|TRBD1
CASSRGQGYEQYF
TGTGCCAGCAGCCGGGGACAGGGGTACGAGCAGTACTTC
>-|TRBV7-2|TRBJ2-7|-
CASSLQQGSHEQYF
TGTGCCAGCAGCTTACAACAGGGTTCCCACGAGCAGTACTTC
>-|TRBV5-8|TRBJ2-1|TRBD1
CASSSYGTGGVF
TGTGCCAGCAGCTCATACGGGACAGGGGGAGTCTTC
>-|TRBV4-1|TRBJ1-1|TRBD1
CASSPGQGAMTEAFF
TGCGCCAGCAGCCCTGGACAGGGGGCGATGACTGAAGCTTTCTTT
>-|TRBV7-9|TRBJ1-4|TRBD1
CASSAGQGHNEKLFF
TGTGCCAGCAGCGCAGGACAGGGTCATAATGAAAAACTGTTTTTT
>-|TRBV27|TRBJ2-5|TRBD2
CASRPLQRGVKTQYF
TGTGCCAGCAGGCCCCTTCAGCGGGGTGTAAAGACCCAGTACTTC
>-|TRBV7-3|TRBJ2-3|TRBD2
CASSPFKLAGGPDTQYF
TGTGCCAGCAGCCCCTTCAAACTAGCGGGGGGCCCAGATACGCAGTATTTT
>-|TRBV25-1|TRBJ2-3|-
CASNREMTDTQYF
TGTGCCAGCAATCGGGAGATGACAGATACGCAGTATTTT
>-|TRBV27|TRBJ1-5|-
CASSPILDSLYSNQPQHF
TGTGCCAGCAGTCCAATATTGGACAGCCTTTATAGCAATCAGCCCCAGCATTTT
>-|TRBV5-5|TRBJ2-7|TRBD2
CASSPRAGGGHEQYF
TGTGCCAGCAGCCCTAGAGCGGGAGGGGGCCACGAGCAGTACTTC
>-|TRBV11-2|TRBJ1-3|-
CASSLDLVENTIYF
TGTGCCAGCAGCTTAGATCTAGTTGAAAACACCATATATTTT
>-|TRBV28|TRBJ1-5|-
CASTMGGSGQPQHF
TGCGCCAGCACCATGGGGGGGAGCGGTCAGCCCCAGCATTTT
>-|TRBV4-3|TRBJ1-4|-
CASSPTLTYEKLFF
TGCGCCAGCAGCCCTACACTAACCTATGAAAAACTGTTTTTT
>-|TRBV6-1|TRBJ1-1|-
CASRPTVFSTEAFF
TGTGCCAGCAGACCGACAGTTTTTAGCACTGAAGCTTTCTTT
>-|TRBV10-2|TRBJ2-4|TRBD2
CASKRGEGDIQYF
TGCGCCAGCAAACGGGGGGAAGGGGACATTCAGTACTTC
>once|TRBV6-1|TRBJ1-1|TRBD1
CASSRQGVGTEAFF
TGTGCCAGCAGTCGACAGGGGGTAGGCACTGAAGCTTTCTTT
>few|TRBV30|TRBJ2-5|-
CAWSSRGEQYF
TGTGCCTGGAGTAGCCGTGGGGAGCAGTACTTC
>-|TRBV30|TRBJ2-4|-
CAWSVGGVRYIQYF
TGTGCCTGGAGTGTAGGGGGGGTAAGATACATTCAGTACTTC
>-|TRBV4-3|TRBJ1-2|TRBD1
CASSPPGQGAIYGYTF
TGCGCCAGCAGCCCTCCGGGACAGGGGGCCATCTATGGCTACACCTTC
>-|TRBV19|TRBJ1-3|-
CASSAQTGNTIYF
TGTGCCAGTAGTGCTCAGACTGGAAACACCATATATTTT
>-|TRBV6-4|TRBJ1-1|-
CASSEREEGGTEAFF
TGTGCCAGCAGTGAACGGGAGGAAGGGGGGACTGAAGCTTTCTTT
>-|TRBV7-8|TRBJ2-7|TRBD1
CASSLSQGAHEQYF
TGTGCCAGCAGCTTAAGTCAGGGGGCCCACGAGCAGTACTTC
>-|TRBV9|TRBJ2-1|TRBD2
CASSATSGFSYNEQFF
TGTGCCAGCAGCGCAACTAGCGGGTTCTCCTACAATGAGCAGTTCTTC
>-|TRBV5-3|TRBJ2-3|-
CARRPGRPHPEGTQYF
TGTGCCAGAAGGCCGGGGAGACCCCATCCAGAGGGTACGCAGTATTTT
>-|TRBV2|TRBJ2-7|TRBD2
CASNVLAANPWGEQYF
TGTGCCAGCAACGTTCTAGCGGCTAACCCTTGGGGCGAGCAGTACTTC
>-|TRBV28|TRBJ1-1|-
CASAQGSRGTEAFF
TGTGCCAGCGCCCAAGGATCAAGAGGCACTGAAGCTTTCTTT
>once|TRBV29-1|TRBJ2-1|TRBD2
CSSRLAGGPAVEQFF
TGCAGCTCCAGACTAGCGGGAGGGCCGGCAGTTGAGCAGTTCTTC
>-|TRBV30|TRBJ2-5|-
CAWSPGTGVETQYF
TGTGCCTGGAGCCCAGGGACGGGGGTGGAGACCCAGTACTTC
>-|TRBV19|TRBJ1-1|-
CASNEVGGYTEAFF
TGTGCCAGCAACGAGGTTGGGGGGTACACTGAAGCTTTCTTT
>-|TRBV7-9|TRBJ2-1|-
CSSSPRSGLYNEQFF
TGTTCCAGCAGCCCCCGGAGCGGCCTATACAATGAGCAGTTCTTC